These 23 T cell receptor beta chains came from one sample sequenced in a study of blood T cell repertoires in COVID-19. The table came from immunoSEQ multiplex PCR; TCRdb's copy has only in-frame clones and leaves some out. The table includes more than 65,000 clones, 82% detected once. The sample comprised peripheral blood. The receptors were sampled from a woman of 80 years or more with acute or convalescent COVID-19.

The genes are TRBV29-1 and TRBJ2-5; 8 bases align to TRBD2. The CDR3 has 13 residues. CDR1 is SQVTM, CDR2 ANQGSEA, per germline. Trimming cost V 6 bases and J 4 bases; bases outside gene matches: 7. The CDR3 sequence: CSVPGGGIETQYF. For the CDR3, the DNA is TGCAGCGTCCCGGGGGGGGGTATAGAGACCCAGTACTTC.

CDR3 amino acids: CASSTGASGVSDTQYF. The DNA of the CDR3 is TGCGCCAGCAGCACTGGGGCTAGCGGGGTTAGCGATACGCAGTATTTT. The chain has TRBV5-1 and TRBJ2-3, with 9 positions matching TRBD2. The CDR3 is 16 amino acids. V was clipped by 4 bases and J by 6 bases; unmatched bases: 12. Germline V gene sequence: CDR1 SGHRS, CDR2 YFSETQ. Full variable domain (remainder filled in from reference TRBV5-1 and TRBJ2-3): KAGVTQTPRYLIKTRGQQVTLSCSPISGHRSVSWYQQTPGQGLQFLFEYFSETQRNKGNFPGRFSGRQFSNSRSEMNVSTLELGDSALYLCASSTGASGVSDTQYFGPGTRLTVL.

V gene TRBV19 combines with J gene TRBJ1-5; 8 bases align to TRBD1. The CDR3 loop spans 15 amino acids. Germline assignment: CDR1 LNHDA and CDR2 SQIVND (reference sequence). V shed 7 bases and J 7 bases; nucleotides not matched to a gene: 12. CDR3 DNA: TGTGCCAGTACGGGGGGAGACAGGGGCACGCAGCCCCAGCATTTT. It translates to CASTGGDRGTQPQHF.

The chain joins TRBV7-9 to TRBJ2-7; tentatively, D is TRBD2 (6 bases). The germline V gene has CDR1 SEHNR and CDR2 FQNEAQ (reference sequence). The CDR3 loop spans 18 amino acids. Deletions cut 1 base from V and 0 bases from J, with 19 bases between. The CDR3 spells CASSLGVGGPLSSYEQYF. The CDR3 DNA reads TGTGCCAGCAGCTTAGGGGTCGGGGGACCCCTAAGCTCCTACGAGCAGTACTTC.

This clone was picked up one time. V usage is TRBV7-2 and J usage is TRBJ2-5; TRBD2 agrees at 9 bases. CDR1 and CDR2 (germline): SGHTA, FQGNSA. Trimming cost V 2 bases and J 5 bases; bases outside gene matches: 6. There are 15 residues in the CDR3. The CDR3 region is CASSLLRGGVETQYF. The CDR3 coding sequence is TGTGCCAGCAGCTTATTACGCGGGGGGGTGGAGACCCAGTACTTC.

This clone appeared once. The chain has TRBV29-1 and TRBJ1-2; 8 bases line up with TRBD1. V was pared by 1 base and J by 5 bases, with 15 bases of the junction left unmatched. The CDR3 covers 17 residues. Germline V gene data show CDR1 as SQVTM and CDR2 as ANQGSEA. The CDR3 DNA follows: TGCAGCGTTGAAGCGTGGACCGCACGAGGGACAGGATATGGCTACACCTTC. This gives the protein CSVEAWTARGTGYGYTF. The full variable domain, its missing parts supplied by reference TRBV29-1 and TRBJ1-2, is SAVISQKPSRDICQRGTSLTIQCQVDSQVTMMFWYRQQPGQSLTLIATANQGSEATYESGFVIDKFPISRPNLTFSTLTVSNMSPEDSSIYLCSVEAWTARGTGYGYTFGSGTRLTVV.

V usage is TRBV5-1 and J usage is TRBJ2-3; a weak D match, TRBD1 (8 bases). V lost 3 bases, J lost 2 bases, and 13 bases lay in between. Germline assignment: CDR1 SGHRS and CDR2 YFSETQ. The CDR3 runs to 15 residues. Here the CDR3 reads CASSSQGGSTDTQYF. In nucleotides, the CDR3 is TGCGCCAGCAGCTCACAGGGGGGGTCCACAGATACGCAGTATTTT.

This chain connects TRBV5-6 to TRBJ2-7; perhaps TRBD1 as D (5 bases). Per the germline V gene, CDR1 is SGHDT and CDR2 is YYEEEE. The CDR3 runs 13 residues. The ends were cut back, 2 bases at V and 3 bases at J, with 9 bases in the middle. CDR3 DNA sequence: TGTGCCAGCAGCTTTCCAGGGAACTACGAGCAGTACTTC. Translated, it gives CASSFPGNYEQYF.

This chain joins TRBV24-1 and TRBJ2-3; no clear D. V dropped 3 bases and J dropped 2 bases, with 5 bases sitting between them. CDR1 KGHDR and CDR2 SFDVKD come from the germline V gene. The CDR3 length is 13 residues. CDR3 protein: CATSDLFTDTQYF. For the CDR3, the DNA is TGTGCCACCAGTGATCTATTCACAGATACGCAGTATTTT.

J is TRBJ2-3 and V is TRBV4-1; TRBD1 matches 7 bases. The trim removed 2 bases at V and 3 bases at J, leaving 8 bases unmatched. Germline-derived CDR1 and CDR2 are MGHRA and YSYEKL. The CDR3 is 16 amino acids. CDR3 nucleotide sequence: TGCGCCAGCAGCCAACCCTTTCGCAGGGGGACAGATACGCAGTATTTT. This codes for CASSQPFRRGTDTQYF.

The rearrangement uses TRBV7-2 and TRBJ2-3; D unclear. CDR3 length: 13 residues. Between the trimmed V and J ends, which lost 5 bases and 6 bases, there was a span of 12 bases. Germline V lookup: CDR1 SGHTA, CDR2 FQGNSA. CDR3 amino acids: CASSQELSDTQYF. The CDR3 nucleotides are TGTGCCAGCAGCCAAGAGTTGAGTGATACGCAGTATTTT.

The chain has TRBV5-6 and TRBJ1-2; a weak D match, TRBD1 (5 bases). This CDR3 contains 15 residues. Germline CDR1 reads SGHDT; CDR2 reads YYEEEE. V shed 0 bases and J shed 4 bases, with 13 bases lying between them. CDR3 protein: CASSLVGDLVYGYTF. CDR3 sequence (DNA): TGTGCCAGCAGCTTGGTCGGGGACTTGGTCTATGGCTACACCTTC.

The J gene is TRBJ1-1, the V gene TRBV5-1; TRBD1 might be the D (6 bases). Germline V gene sequence: CDR1 SGHRS, CDR2 YFSETQ. The CDR3 is 15 amino acids. The V end was cut by 1 base, the J end by 6 bases, with 16 bases between. This chain's CDR3 is CASSLFVVGASEAFF. CDR3 DNA sequence: TGCGCCAGCAGCTTGTTTGTAGTGGGGGCTTCTGAAGCTTTCTTT.

The rearrangement uses TRBV5-5 and TRBJ1-4; TRBD1 matches 7 bases. Looked up from germline, CDR1 is SGHKS and CDR2 is YYEKEE (reference sequence). This CDR3 contains 16 residues. The trim removed 4 bases at V and 3 bases at J, leaving 9 bases unmatched. The CDR3 nucleotides are TGTGCCAGCAGCCTAAGGGGGGACAGCCCTAATGAAAAACTGTTTTTT. This codes for CASSLRGDSPNEKLFF.

This sequence joins TRBV19 and TRBJ1-2; 10 bases fit TRBD1. The CDR3 has 15 amino acids. V shed 3 bases, J shed 8 bases, and the junction held 9 bases outside the gene matches. Germline V gene data show CDR1 as LNHDA and CDR2 as SQIVND (reference sequence). The CDR3 DNA is TGTGCCAGTAGTATTAGGAGGACAGGGGGATTGGGCTACACCTTC. Protein: CASSIRRTGGLGYTF.

The rearrangement joins TRBV7-6 to TRBJ1-1; D gene ambiguous. The V end lost 5 bases, the J end lost 0 bases, and 7 bases lay between the germline ends. Germline loops: CDR1 SGHVS, CDR2 FNYEAQ. The CDR3 spans 13 residues. This chain's CDR3 is CASSLYMNTEAFF. DNA of the CDR3: TGTGCCAGCAGCCTTTATATGAACACTGAAGCTTTCTTT.

The count of this clone is one. The genes are TRBV18 and TRBJ2-6; D unclear. Trimming removed 6 bases at V and 0 bases at J, with 9 bases between. The germline V gene encodes CDR1 KGHSH and CDR2 LQKENI. The CDR3 has 15 residues. Written as DNA, the CDR3 is TGTGCCAGCTCTGTCACCAGCTCTGGGGCCAACGTCCTGACTTTC. It translates to CASSVTSSGANVLTF. The full variable domain, its missing parts supplied by reference TRBV18 and TRBJ2-6, is NAGVMQNPRHLVRRRGQEARLRCSPMKGHSHVYWYRQLPEEGLKFMVYLQKENIIDESGMPKERFSAEFPKEGPSILRIQQVVRGDSAAYFCASSVTSSGANVLTFGAGSRLTVL.

This clone was seen a few times. The chain couples TRBV6-5 to TRBJ1-1; D is perhaps TRBD1 (5 bases). V shed 9 bases and J shed 1 base, with 9 bases lying between them. The germline V gene has CDR1 MNHEY and CDR2 SVGAGI. CDR3 length: 12 residues. CDR3 in DNA: TGTGCCAGTACTACAGGGAACACTGAAGCTTTCTTT. This translates into CASTTGNTEAFF.

The chain has TRBV2 and TRBJ1-3; no firm D call. This CDR3 is built from 12 residues. Germline assignment: CDR1 SNHLY and CDR2 FYNNEI. V lost 11 bases, J lost 3 bases, and 11 bases lay in between. The DNA for the CDR3 is TGTGCCTCCTCAACCTATGGAAACACCATATATTTT. Amino acid sequence: CASSTYGNTIYF.

This chain uses TRBV6-5 with TRBJ1-5; D is uncertain. CDR1 and CDR2 (germline): MNHEY, SVGAGI. The length of the CDR3 is 13 residues. Trimming left V 0 bases short and J 5 bases short, with 5 bases between. CDR3 nucleotide sequence: TGTGCCAGCAGTTACTCGGAGTATCAGCCCCAGCATTTT. Protein product: CASSYSEYQPQHF.

This chain connects TRBV14 to TRBJ2-5; TRBD2 matches 11 bases. The V and J ends lost 1 base and 2 bases, in that order; junction bases with no gene match: 0. Germline V gene lookup returns CDR1 SGHDN and CDR2 FVKESK. The CDR3 has 15 residues. Written as DNA, the CDR3 is TGTGCCAGCAGCCAAGGGACTAGCGGGCAAGAGACCCAGTACTTC. This encodes CASSQGTSGQETQYF.

The chain combines TRBV5-1 with TRBJ2-3, with 8 bases fitting TRBD2. V shed 0 bases, J shed 2 bases, and the junction held 5 bases outside the gene matches. Germline V lookup: CDR1 SGHRS, CDR2 YFSETQ. This CDR3 region has 16 residues. The CDR3 loop is CASSLVAGGTTDTQYF. CDR3 nucleotide sequence: TGCGCCAGCAGCTTGGTTGCGGGGGGAACCACAGATACGCAGTATTTT.

This sequence joins TRBV2 and TRBJ2-3; D possibly corresponds to TRBD2 (5 bases). Germline CDR1 reads SNHLY; CDR2 reads FYNNEI. Trimming removed 3 bases at V and 1 base at J, with 14 bases between. CDR3 length: 16 residues. CDR3 in amino acids: CASSDGRAEGTDTQYF. In DNA, the CDR3 is TGTGCCAGCAGTGATGGTAGAGCGGAAGGCACAGATACGCAGTATTTT.